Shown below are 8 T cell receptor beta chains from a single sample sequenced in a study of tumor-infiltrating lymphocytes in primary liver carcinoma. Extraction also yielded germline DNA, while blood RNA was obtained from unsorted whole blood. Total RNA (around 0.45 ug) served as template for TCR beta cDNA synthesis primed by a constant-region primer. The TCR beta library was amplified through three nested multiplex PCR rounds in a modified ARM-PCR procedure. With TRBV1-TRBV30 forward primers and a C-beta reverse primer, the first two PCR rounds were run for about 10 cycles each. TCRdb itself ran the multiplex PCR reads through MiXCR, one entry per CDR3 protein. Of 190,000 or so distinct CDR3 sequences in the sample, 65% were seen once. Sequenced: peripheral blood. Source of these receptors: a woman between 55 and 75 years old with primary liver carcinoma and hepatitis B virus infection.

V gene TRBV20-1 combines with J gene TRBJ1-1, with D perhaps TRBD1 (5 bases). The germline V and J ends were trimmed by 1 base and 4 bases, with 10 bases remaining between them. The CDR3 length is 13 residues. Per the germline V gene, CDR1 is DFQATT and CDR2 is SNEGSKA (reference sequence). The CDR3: CSARVAGRTEAFF. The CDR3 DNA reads TGCAGTGCTAGAGTGGCAGGGCGCACTGAAGCTTTCTTT.

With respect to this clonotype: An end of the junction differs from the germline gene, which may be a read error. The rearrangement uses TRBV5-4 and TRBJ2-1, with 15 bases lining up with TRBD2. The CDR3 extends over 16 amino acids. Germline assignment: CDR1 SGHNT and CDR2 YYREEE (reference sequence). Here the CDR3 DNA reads TGTGCCAGCAGCGCCGGGACTAGCGGGAGGCGAGATGAGCAGTCCTTC. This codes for CASSAGTSGRRDEQSF.

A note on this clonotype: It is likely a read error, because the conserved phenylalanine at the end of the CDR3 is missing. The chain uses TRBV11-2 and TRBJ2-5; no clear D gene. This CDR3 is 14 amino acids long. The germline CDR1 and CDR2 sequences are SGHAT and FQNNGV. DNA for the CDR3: TGTGTCAGCAGCTTATCCAGCATGGGAGAGACCCAGTACATC. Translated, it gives CVSSLSSMGETQYI.

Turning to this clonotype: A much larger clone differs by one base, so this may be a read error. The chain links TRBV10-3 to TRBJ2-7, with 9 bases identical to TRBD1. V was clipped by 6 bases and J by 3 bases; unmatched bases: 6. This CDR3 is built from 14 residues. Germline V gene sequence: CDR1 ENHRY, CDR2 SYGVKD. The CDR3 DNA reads TGTGCCATCAGGACGACAGGGGGTCTCTACGAGCAGTACTTC. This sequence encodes CAIRTTGGLYEQYF.

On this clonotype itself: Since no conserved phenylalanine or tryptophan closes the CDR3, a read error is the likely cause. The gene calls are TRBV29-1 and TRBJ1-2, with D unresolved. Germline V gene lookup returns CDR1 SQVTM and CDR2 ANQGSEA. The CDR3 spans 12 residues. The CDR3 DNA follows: TGCAACGTCATGACCGTAACTGGTGGCTACACCTTA. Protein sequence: CNVMTVTGGYTL.

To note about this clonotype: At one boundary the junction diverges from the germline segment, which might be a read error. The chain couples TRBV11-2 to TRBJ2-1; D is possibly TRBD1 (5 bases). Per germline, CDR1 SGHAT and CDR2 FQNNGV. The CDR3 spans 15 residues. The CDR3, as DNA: TGTGACAGCAGCTTAGGGGAAAGGATCTACAATGAGCAGTTCTTC. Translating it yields CDSSLGERIYNEQFF. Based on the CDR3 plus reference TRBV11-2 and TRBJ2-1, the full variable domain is EAGVAQSPRYKIIEKRQSVAFWCNPISGHATLYWYQQILGQGPKLLIQFQNNGVVDDSQLPKDRFSAERLKGVDSTLKIQPAKLEDSAVYLCDSSLGERIYNEQFFGPGTRLTVL.

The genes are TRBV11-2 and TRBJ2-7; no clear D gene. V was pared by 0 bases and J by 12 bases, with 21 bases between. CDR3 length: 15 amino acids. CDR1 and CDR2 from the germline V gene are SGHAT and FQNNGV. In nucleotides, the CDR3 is TGTGCCAGCAGCTTAGATCCCGTCCCGACCAATGGCCGGTACTTC. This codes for CASSLDPVPTNGRYF.

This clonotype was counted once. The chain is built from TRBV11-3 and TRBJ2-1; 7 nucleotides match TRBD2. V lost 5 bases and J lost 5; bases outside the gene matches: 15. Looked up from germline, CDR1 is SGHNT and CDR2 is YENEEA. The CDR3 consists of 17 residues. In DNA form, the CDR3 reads TGTGCCAGCAGCGTAGCCTGTTCGGGAGGATGGAACAATGAGCAGTTCTTC. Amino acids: CASSVACSGGWNNEQFF.